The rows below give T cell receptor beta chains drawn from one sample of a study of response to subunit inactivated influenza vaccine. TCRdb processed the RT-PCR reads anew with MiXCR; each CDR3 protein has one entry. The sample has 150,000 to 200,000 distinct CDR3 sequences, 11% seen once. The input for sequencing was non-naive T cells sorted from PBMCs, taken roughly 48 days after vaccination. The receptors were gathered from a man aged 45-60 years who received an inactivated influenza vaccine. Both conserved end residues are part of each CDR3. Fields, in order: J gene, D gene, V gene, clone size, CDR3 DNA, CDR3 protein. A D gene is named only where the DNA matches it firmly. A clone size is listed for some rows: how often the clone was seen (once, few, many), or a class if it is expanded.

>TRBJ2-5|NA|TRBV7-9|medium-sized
TGTGCCAGCAGCACGGGGTCGGGAGAGACCCAGTACTTC
CASSTGSGETQYF
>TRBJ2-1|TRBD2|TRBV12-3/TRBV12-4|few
TGTGCCAGCAGTTTAGACGGCGGGAGGCTTGGCAATGAGCAGTTCTTC
CASSLDGGRLGNEQFF
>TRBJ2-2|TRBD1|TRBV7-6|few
TGTGCCAGCAGCTTAGGACAGGGAGTGTTTGCCACCGGGGAGCTGTTTTTT
CASSLGQGVFATGELFF
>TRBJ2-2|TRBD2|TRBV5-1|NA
TGCGCCAGCAGCCCGGGACTAGCGGGGGTGGACACCGGGGAGCTGTTTTTT
CASSPGLAGVDTGELFF
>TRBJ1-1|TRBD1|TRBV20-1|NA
TGCAGTGCTAGGGCAGGGGGCGTAGGTACTGAAGCTTTCTTT
CSARAGGVGTEAFF
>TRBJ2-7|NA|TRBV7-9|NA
TGTGCCAGCAGCTTAGGGACAGAATTCTACGAGCAGTACTTC
CASSLGTEFYEQYF
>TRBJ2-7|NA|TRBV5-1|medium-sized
TGCGCCAGCAGAGGGGGGCAACCCTACGAGCAGTACTTC
CASRGGQPYEQYF
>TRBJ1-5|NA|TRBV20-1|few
TGCAGTGCTAGTAGTGGGGGAAATCAGCCCCAGCATTTT
CSASSGGNQPQHF
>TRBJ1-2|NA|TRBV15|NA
TGTGCCACCTCCGGAGGTGCGGGCTATGGCTACACCTTC
CATSGGAGYGYTF
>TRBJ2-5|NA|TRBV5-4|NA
TGTGCCAGCAGCTTGGATGCGGGGATGGGGACCCAGTACTTC
CASSLDAGMGTQYF
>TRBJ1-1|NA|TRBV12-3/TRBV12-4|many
TGTGCCAGCAGTTTTAAGGGCCGGGGTGAAGCTTTCTTT
CASSFKGRGEAFF
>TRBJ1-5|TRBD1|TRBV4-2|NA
TGTGCCAGCAGCCAAGAATGGGGACAGAGCTATCAGCCCCAGCATTTT
CASSQEWGQSYQPQHF
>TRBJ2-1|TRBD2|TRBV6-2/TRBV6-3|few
TGTGCCAGCAGTTCTGGACTAGCGGGGGGGCAGTTCTTC
CASSSGLAGGQFF
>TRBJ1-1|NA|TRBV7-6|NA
TGTGCCACCTCCCCAGAAGCTTTCTTT
CATSPEAFF
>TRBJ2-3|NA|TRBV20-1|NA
TGCAGTGCTAGTGAGAGCGGGCGAGGAATCACAGATACGCAGTATTTT
CSASESGRGITDTQYF
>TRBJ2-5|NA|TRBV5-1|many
TGCGCCAGCAGCCCTTGGCAGGGTTCAGAGACCCAGTACTTC
CASSPWQGSETQYF
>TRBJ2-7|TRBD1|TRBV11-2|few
TGTGCCAGCAGCTTGCCGGGACAGGGGTCCGAGCAGTACTTC
CASSLPGQGSEQYF
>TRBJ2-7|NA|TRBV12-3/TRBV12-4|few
TGTGCCAGCAGTGTACAGGTTACCTACGAGCAGTACTTC
CASSVQVTYEQYF
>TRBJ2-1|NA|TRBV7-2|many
TGTGCCAGCAGCTTAGCCGTACTGAGTGAGCAGTTCTTC
CASSLAVLSEQFF
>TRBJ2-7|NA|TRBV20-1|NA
TGCAGTGCTAGCCCCGCACAAAACTACGAGCAGTACTTC
CSASPAQNYEQYF
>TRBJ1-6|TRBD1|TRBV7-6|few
TGTGCCAGCAGCTTAGCGGGACAGAATTCACCCCTCCACTTT
CASSLAGQNSPLHF
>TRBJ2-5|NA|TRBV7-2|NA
TGTGCCAGCAGCCCGGTTTATGGGACCCAGTACTTC
CASSPVYGTQYF
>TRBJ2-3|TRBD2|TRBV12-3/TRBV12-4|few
TGTGCCAGCAATGTAGCGGGAGCCGGGCCAGATACGCAGTATTTT
CASNVAGAGPDTQYF
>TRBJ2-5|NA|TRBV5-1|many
TGCGCCAGCAGCGGTAGGCAGCAAGAGACCCAGTACTTC
CASSGRQQETQYF
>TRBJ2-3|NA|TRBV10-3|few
TGTGCCATCAGGCCGGGAGATGGCGCAGATACGCAGTATTTT
CAIRPGDGADTQYF
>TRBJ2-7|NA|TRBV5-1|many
TGCGCCAGCAGCTTTGGACAGACCTACGAGCAGTACTTC
CASSFGQTYEQYF
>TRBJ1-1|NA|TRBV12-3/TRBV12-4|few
TGTGCCAGCAGTTTAAGTTCCGGCGACACTGAAGCTTTCTTT
CASSLSSGDTEAFF
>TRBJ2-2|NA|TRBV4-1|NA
TGCGCCAGCAGCACTTATACAGAAGAGGACACCGGGGAGCTGTTTTTT
CASSTYTEEDTGELFF
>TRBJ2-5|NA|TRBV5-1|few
TGCGCCAGCAGCTTGGCCGTTTTATCGGAGACCCAGTACTTC
CASSLAVLSETQYF
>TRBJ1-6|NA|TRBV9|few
TGTGCCAGCAGAGGAGGGTCGAGTTATAATTCACCCCTCCACTTT
CASRGGSSYNSPLHF
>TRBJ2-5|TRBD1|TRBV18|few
TGTGCCAGCTCACGTGACAGGGGAGGAGAGACCCAGTACTTC
CASSRDRGGETQYF
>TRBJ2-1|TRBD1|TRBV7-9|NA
TGTGCCAGCAGCTCGGGACAGGGAGGCGAGCAGTTCTTC
CASSSGQGGEQFF
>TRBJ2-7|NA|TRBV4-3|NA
TGCGCCAGCAGCCAAGTAACCGGAGTTTCCTACGAGCAGTACTTC
CASSQVTGVSYEQYF
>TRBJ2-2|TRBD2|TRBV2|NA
TGTGCCAGACAAACCGGGACTAGGGTCACCGGGGAGCTGTTTTTT
CARQTGTRVTGELFF
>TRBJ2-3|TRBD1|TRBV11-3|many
TGTGCCAGCAGCTTAGGCCGGGACAGCTTCTGGGCAGATACGCAGTATTTT
CASSLGRDSFWADTQYF
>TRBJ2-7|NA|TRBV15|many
TGTGCCACCAGCACTCGGACGCTTCGGGAGCAGTACTTC
CATSTRTLREQYF
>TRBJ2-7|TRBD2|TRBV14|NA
TGTGCCAGCAGCCCCCTCCTTGGGCTAGCGGGAGACGAGCAGTACTTC
CASSPLLGLAGDEQYF
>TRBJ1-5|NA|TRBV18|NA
TGTGCCAGCTCAGACACGTATTATCAGCCCCAGCATTTT
CASSDTYYQPQHF